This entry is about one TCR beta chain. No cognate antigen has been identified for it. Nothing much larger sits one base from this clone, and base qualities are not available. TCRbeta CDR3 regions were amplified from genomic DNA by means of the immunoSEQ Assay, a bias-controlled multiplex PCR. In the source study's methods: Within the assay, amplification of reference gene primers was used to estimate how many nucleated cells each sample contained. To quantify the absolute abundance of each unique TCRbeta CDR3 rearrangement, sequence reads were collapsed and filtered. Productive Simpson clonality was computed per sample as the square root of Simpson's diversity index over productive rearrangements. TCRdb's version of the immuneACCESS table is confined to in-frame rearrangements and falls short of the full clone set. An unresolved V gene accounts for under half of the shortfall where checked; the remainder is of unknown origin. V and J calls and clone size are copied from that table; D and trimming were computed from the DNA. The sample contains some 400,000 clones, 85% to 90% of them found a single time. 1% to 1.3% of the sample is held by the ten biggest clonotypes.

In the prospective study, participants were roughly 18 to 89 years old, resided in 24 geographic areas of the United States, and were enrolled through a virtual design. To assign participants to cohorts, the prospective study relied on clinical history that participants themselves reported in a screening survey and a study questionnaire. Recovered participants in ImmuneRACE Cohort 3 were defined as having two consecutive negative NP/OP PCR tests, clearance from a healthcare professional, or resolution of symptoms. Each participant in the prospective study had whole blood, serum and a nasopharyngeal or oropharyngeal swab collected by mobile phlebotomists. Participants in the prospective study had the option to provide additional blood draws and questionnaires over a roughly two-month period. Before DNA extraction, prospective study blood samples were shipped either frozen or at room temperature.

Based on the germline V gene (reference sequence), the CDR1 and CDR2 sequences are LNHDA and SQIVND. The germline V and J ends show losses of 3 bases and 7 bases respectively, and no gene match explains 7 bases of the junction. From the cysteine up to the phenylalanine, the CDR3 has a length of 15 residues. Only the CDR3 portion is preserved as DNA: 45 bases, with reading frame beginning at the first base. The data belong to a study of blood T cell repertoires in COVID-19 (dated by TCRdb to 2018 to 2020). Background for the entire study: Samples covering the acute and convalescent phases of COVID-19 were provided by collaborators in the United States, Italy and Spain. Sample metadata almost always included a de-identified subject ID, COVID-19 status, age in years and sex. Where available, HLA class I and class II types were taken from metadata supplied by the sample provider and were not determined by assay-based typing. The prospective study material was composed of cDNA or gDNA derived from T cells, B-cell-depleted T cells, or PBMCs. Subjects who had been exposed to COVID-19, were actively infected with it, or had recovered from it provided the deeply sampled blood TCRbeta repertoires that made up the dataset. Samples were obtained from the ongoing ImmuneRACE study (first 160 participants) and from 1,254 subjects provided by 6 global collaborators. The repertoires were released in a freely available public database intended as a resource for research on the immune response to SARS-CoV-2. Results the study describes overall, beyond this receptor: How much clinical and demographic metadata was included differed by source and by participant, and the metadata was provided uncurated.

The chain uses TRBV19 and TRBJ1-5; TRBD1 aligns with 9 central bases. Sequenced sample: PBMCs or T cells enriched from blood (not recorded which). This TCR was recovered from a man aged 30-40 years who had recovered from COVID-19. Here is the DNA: TGTGCCAGTAGTATCGAAAGTACAGGGGGCCAGCCCCAGCATTTT. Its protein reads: CASSIESTGGQPQHF.